This is a list of T cell receptor beta chains from one sample in a study of blood T cell repertoires in COVID-19. TCRdb keeps only in-frame clones here, not all; method: immunoSEQ multiplex PCR. Of about 150,000 clones in the sample, over 90% were seen once. Sequencing was done on a sample of peripheral blood. Every receptor here comes from a man aged 50 or older with acute or convalescent COVID-19. Each CDR3 is given with its conserved first and last residue. A D gene is named only where the DNA matches it firmly. Size is stated for part of the rows, as once, few or many counts, or as a class when the clone is expanded.

size | D | J | V | CDR3 | DNA
. | TRBD2 | TRBJ2-1 | TRBV5-1 | CASSFSSGGLFSYNEQFF | TGCGCCAGCAGCTTCTCTAGCGGGGGATTATTTTCCTACAATGAGCAGTTCTTC
. | . | TRBJ1-4 | TRBV10-3 | CAISEGAGEKLFF | TGTGCCATCAGTGAGGGTGCGGGGGAAAAACTGTTTTTT
once | . | TRBJ2-5 | TRBV19 | CASSINRVETQYF | TGTGCCAGTAGTATAAACAGGGTCGAGACCCAGTACTTC
. | . | TRBJ2-7 | TRBV5-1 | CASSLGGETYEQYF | TGCGCCAGCAGCTTGGGTGGGGAGACCTACGAGCAGTACTTC
. | . | TRBJ2-2 | TRBV5-1 | CASSSTEEETQLNTGELFF | TGCGCCAGCAGCTCCACCGAGGAGGAAACCCAATTGAACACCGGGGAGCTGTTTTTT
. | TRBD2 | TRBJ2-1 | TRBV4-1 | CASSQGPAGGPKNNEQFF | TGCGCCAGCAGCCAAGGTCCGGCGGGGGGGCCCAAGAACAATGAGCAGTTCTTC
. | . | TRBJ2-1 | TRBV5-1 | CASSLAINSYNEQFF | TGCGCCAGCAGCTTGGCTATCAACTCCTACAATGAGCAGTTCTTC
. | . | TRBJ2-2 | TRBV14 | CASSPLLNTGELFF | TGTGCCAGCAGCCCCCTACTGAACACCGGGGAGCTGTTTTTT
. | . | TRBJ1-1 | TRBV9 | CASSPTGIRDTEAFF | TGTGCCAGCAGCCCAACAGGAATCAGGGACACTGAAGCTTTCTTT
. | . | TRBJ2-1 | TRBV27 | CASSLAGYNEQFF | TGTGCCAGCAGTTTAGCGGGTTACAATGAGCAGTTCTTC
. | TRBD2 | TRBJ2-3 | TRBV10-3 | CAISEGLAGGRSDTQYF | TGTGCCATCAGTGAAGGCCTAGCGGGGGGGCGGTCAGATACGCAGTATTTT
. | . | TRBJ1-4 | TRBV18 | CASSPGDIWEEKLFF | TGTGCCAGCTCACCGGGGGACATTTGGGAGGAAAAACTGTTTTTT
. | TRBD1 | TRBJ2-6 | TRBV30 | CAWSEPGQGTRGTRANVLTF | TGTGCCTGGAGCGAACCGGGACAGGGCACTCGAGGGACTAGGGCCAACGTCCTGACTTTC
. | . | TRBJ2-2 | TRBV15 | CATSRDSGRTGELFF | TGTGCCACCAGCAGAGACTCAGGGCGGACCGGGGAGCTGTTTTTT